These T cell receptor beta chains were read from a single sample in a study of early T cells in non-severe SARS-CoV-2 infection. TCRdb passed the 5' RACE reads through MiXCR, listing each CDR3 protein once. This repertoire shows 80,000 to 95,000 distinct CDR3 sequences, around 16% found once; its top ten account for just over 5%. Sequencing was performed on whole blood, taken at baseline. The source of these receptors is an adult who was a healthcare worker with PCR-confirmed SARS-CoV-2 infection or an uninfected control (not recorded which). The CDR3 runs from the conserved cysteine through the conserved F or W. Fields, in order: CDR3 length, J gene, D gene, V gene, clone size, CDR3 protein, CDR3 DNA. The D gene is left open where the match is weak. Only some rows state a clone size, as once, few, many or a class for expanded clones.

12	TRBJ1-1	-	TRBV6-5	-	CASSSDSSEAFF	TGTGCCAGCAGTTCGGACAGCTCTGAAGCTTTCTTT
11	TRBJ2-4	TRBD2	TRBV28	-	CASGTRAIQYF	TGTGCCAGCGGGACTAGGGCCATTCAGTACTTC
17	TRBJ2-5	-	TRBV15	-	CATSRPPLETRIETQYF	TGTGCCACCAGCAGACCCCCTCTTGAGACTAGAATCGAGACCCAGTACTTC
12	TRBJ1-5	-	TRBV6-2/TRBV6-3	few	CASSWSRQPQHF	TGTGCCAGCAGTTGGTCCAGGCAGCCCCAGCATTTT
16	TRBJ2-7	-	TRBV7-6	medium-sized	CASSPGSRGRGYEQYF	TGTGCCAGCAGCCCGGGGTCCCGGGGCCGGGGGTACGAGCAGTACTTC
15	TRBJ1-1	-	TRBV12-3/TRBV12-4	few	CASRRDGVLSTEAFF	TGTGCCAGCCGCCGTGACGGGGTCCTATCCACTGAAGCTTTCTTT
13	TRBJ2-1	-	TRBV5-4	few	CASSGSGYNEQFF	TGTGCCAGCAGCGGGTCAGGATACAATGAGCAGTTCTTC
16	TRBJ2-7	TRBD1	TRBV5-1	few	CASSPKPGQGDYEQYF	TGCGCCAGCAGCCCGAAACCGGGACAGGGGGACTACGAGCAGTACTTC
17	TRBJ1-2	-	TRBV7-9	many	CASRGADRVRSNYGYTF	TGTGCCAGCAGGGGTGCAGACAGAGTCAGAAGTAACTATGGCTACACCTTC
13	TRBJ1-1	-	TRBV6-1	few	CASTQKSATEAFF	TGTGCCAGCACCCAAAAGTCCGCCACTGAAGCTTTCTTT
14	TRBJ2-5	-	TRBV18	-	CASSVTGVQETQYF	TGTGCCAGCTCAGTAACGGGCGTACAAGAGACCCAGTACTTC
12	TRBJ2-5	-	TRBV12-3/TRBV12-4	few	CASSFAEETQYF	TGTGCCAGCAGTTTCGCCGAAGAGACCCAGTACTTC
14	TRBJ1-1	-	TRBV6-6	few	CASSYNRQNTEAFF	TGTGCCAGCAGTTATAACAGACAAAACACTGAAGCTTTCTTT
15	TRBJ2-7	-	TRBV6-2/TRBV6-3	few	CASSYSRGAWREQYF	TGTGCCAGCAGTTACTCCAGAGGGGCCTGGAGGGAGCAGTACTTC
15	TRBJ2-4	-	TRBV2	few	CASMGQGIAKNIQYF	TGTGCCAGCATGGGGCAGGGAATAGCCAAAAACATTCAGTACTTC
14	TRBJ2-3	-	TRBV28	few	CASSLPDSTDTQYF	TGTGCCAGCAGTTTACCGGACAGCACAGATACGCAGTATTTT
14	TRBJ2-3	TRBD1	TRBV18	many	CASSPIRGTDTQYF	TGTGCCAGCTCCCCCATCAGGGGGACAGATACGCAGTATTTT
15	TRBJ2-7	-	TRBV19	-	CASSVSGTGIYEQYF	TGTGCCAGTAGTGTATCCGGGACGGGGATCTACGAGCAGTACTTC
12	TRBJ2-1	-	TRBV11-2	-	CASSRQKTDQFF	TGTGCCAGCAGCCGTCAGAAAACGGACCAGTTCTTC
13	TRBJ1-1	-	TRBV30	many	CAWSLGWHTEAFF	TGTGCCTGGAGTTTGGGTTGGCACACTGAAGCTTTCTTT
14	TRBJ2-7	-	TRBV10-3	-	CAISEEGSIYEQYF	TGTGCCATCAGTGAGGAGGGCTCTATCTACGAGCAGTACTTC
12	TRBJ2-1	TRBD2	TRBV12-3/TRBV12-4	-	CASSTSSGAEFF	TGTGCCAGCAGTACCTCTAGCGGAGCGGAGTTCTTC
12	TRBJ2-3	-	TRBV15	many	CATREWSDTQYF	TGTGCCACCAGAGAATGGTCGGATACGCAGTATTTT
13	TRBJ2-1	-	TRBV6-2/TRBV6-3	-	CASSSPHVYEQFF	TGTGCCAGCAGCTCACCACATGTGTATGAGCAGTTCTTC
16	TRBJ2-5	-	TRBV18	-	CASSAKLRDIQETQYF	TGTGCCAGCTCAGCAAAGCTCCGGGACATCCAAGAGACCCAGTACTTC
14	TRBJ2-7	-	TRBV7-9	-	CASSFGPSSYEQYF	TGTGCCAGCAGCTTCGGGCCTTCCTCTTACGAGCAGTACTTC
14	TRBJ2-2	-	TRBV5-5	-	CASSLVEDTGELFF	TGTGCCAGCAGCTTAGTCGAGGACACCGGGGAGCTGTTTTTT
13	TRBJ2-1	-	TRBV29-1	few	CSVHSWQLDEQFF	TGCAGCGTCCATTCGTGGCAATTGGATGAGCAGTTCTTC
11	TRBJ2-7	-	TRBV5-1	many	CASSLDYEQYF	TGTGCCAGCAGCTTAGATTACGAGCAGTACTTC
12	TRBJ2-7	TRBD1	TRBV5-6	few	CASGQGNYEQYF	TGTGCCAGCGGACAGGGTAACTACGAGCAGTACTTC
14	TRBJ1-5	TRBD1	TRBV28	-	CASSTGQGNQPQHF	TGTGCCAGCAGTACGGGACAGGGGAATCAGCCCCAGCATTTT
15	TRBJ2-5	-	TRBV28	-	CASSPGAGAEETQYF	TGTGCCAGCAGCCCAGGGGCGGGAGCTGAAGAGACCCAGTACTTC
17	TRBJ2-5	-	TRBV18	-	CASSALAGSTQVRTQYF	TGTGCCAGCTCAGCCTTGGCAGGTTCGACCCAAGTTCGGACCCAGTACTTC
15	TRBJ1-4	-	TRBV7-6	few	CASSLRGGTNEKLFF	TGTGCCAGCAGCTTACGAGGGGGTACTAATGAAAAACTGTTTTTT
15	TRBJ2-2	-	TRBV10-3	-	CAISEEGLNTGELFF	TGTGCCATCAGTGAGGAGGGACTGAACACCGGGGAGCTGTTTTTT
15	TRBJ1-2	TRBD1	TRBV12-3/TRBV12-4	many	CASSVGQGAISGYTF	TGTGCCAGCAGTGTGGGACAGGGGGCGATTTCTGGCTACACCTTC
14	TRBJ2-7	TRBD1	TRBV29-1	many	CSVGDRGFTKGQYF	TGCAGCGTTGGAGACAGGGGGTTCACTAAAGGGCAGTACTTC
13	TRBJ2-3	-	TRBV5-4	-	CASSPESTDTQYF	TGTGCCAGCAGCCCCGAGAGCACAGATACGCAGTATTTT
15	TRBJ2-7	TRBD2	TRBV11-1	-	CASSLLTSGTREQYF	TGTGCCAGCAGCTTACTCACTAGCGGGACTCGGGAGCAGTACTTC
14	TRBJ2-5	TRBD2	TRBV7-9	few	CASSISGSSETQYF	TGTGCCAGCAGCATTAGCGGGAGTTCAGAGACCCAGTACTTC
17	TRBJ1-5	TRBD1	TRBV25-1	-	CASGDRGRDYSNQPQHF	TGTGCCAGCGGGGACAGGGGGCGAGATTATAGCAATCAGCCCCAGCATTTT
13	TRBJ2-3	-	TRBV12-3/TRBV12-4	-	CASRSDSTDTQYF	TGTGCCAGCAGGTCTGACAGCACAGATACGCAGTATTTT
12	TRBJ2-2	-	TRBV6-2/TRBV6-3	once	CASRQRTGELFF	TGTGCCAGCAGGCAAAGAACCGGGGAGCTGTTTTTT
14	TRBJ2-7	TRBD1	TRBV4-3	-	CASSRGTGRYEQYF	TGCGCCAGCAGCCGCGGGACAGGGCGGTACGAGCAGTACTTC
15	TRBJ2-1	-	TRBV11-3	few	CASSLGEGRYNEQFF	TGTGCCAGCAGCTTGGGAGAGGGCCGTTACAATGAGCAGTTCTTC
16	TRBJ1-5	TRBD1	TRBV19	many	CASKRGREGWDQPQHF	TGTGCCAGTAAAAGGGGGCGCGAGGGTTGGGATCAGCCCCAGCATTTT
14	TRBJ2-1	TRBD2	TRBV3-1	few	CASSQGLALNEQFF	TGTGCCAGCAGCCAGGGACTAGCCTTAAATGAGCAGTTCTTC
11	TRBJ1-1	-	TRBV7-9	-	CASSTTSEAFF	TGTGCCAGCAGCACGACGAGTGAAGCTTTCTTT
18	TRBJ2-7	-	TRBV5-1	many	CASSLFNTSSGNSYEQYF	TGCGCCAGCAGCTTGTTTAATACTTCGTCCGGGAACTCCTACGAGCAGTACTTC
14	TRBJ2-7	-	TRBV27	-	CASSLEGTTTEQYF	TGTGCCAGCAGTTTGGAGGGGACCACCACCGAGCAGTACTTC
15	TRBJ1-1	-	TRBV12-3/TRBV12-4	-	CASSQMWDMNTEAFF	TGTGCCAGCAGCCAGATGTGGGACATGAACACTGAAGCTTTCTTT
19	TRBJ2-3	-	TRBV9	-	CASSAGYRVGGIGTDTQYF	TGTGCCAGCAGCGCCGGATACAGGGTCGGAGGGATCGGCACAGATACGCAGTATTTT
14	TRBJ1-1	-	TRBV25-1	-	CASSEVGMNTEAFF	TGTGCCAGCAGTGAGGTAGGGATGAACACTGAAGCTTTCTTT
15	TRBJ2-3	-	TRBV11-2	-	CASRRWGRGTDTQYF	TGTGCCAGCCGCAGGTGGGGCCGTGGCACAGATACGCAGTATTTT
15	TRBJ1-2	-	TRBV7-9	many	CASSTFHQGNDGYTF	TGTGCCAGCAGCACATTTCACCAGGGAAACGATGGCTACACCTTC
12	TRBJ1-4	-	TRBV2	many	CASSDGGQKLFF	TGTGCCAGCAGTGACGGGGGGCAGAAACTGTTTTTT
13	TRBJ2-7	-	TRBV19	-	CASSIQGRGEQYF	TGTGCCAGTAGTATCCAGGGCAGAGGCGAGCAGTACTTC
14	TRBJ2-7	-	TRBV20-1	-	CSAPDLDSSYEQYF	TGCAGTGCCCCAGACCTCGATAGCTCCTACGAGCAGTACTTC